Sequencing of this TCR beta chain was carried out in a study of response to subunit inactivated influenza vaccine. Study findings and constraints: Each seasonal influenza vaccination, the authors suggested, recruits few new T cells.

This clonotype showed up just a few times. The antigen is not known. Trimming stripped 5 bases from V and 5 bases from J, with 12 bases between. The germline gives CDR1 SGHNT, CDR2 YENEEA. The CDR3 has 14 amino acids. TCRdb reprocessed the RT-PCR reads via MiXCR and lists one record per CDR3 protein. The repertoire holds around 470,000 distinct CDR3 sequences, with approximately 7.3% as singletons. The TCR sequence derives from a man aged 45 to 75 who received an inactivated influenza vaccine. This chain links TRBV11-3 with TRBJ2-2; D is ambiguous. Here the sequenced sample was PBMCs from blood, taken around 25 months after vaccination. This chain's CDR3 is CASSPKGQTGELFF. The CDR3 bases are TGTGCCAGCAGCCCGAAGGGCCAAACCGGGGAGCTGTTTTTT.